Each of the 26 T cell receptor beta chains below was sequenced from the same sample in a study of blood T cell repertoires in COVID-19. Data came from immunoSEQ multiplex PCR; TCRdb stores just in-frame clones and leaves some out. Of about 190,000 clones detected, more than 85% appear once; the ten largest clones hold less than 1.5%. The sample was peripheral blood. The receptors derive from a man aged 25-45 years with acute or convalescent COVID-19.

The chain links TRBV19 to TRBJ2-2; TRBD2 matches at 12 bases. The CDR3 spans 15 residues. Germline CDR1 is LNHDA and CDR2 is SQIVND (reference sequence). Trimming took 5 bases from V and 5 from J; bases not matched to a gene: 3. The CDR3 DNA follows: TGTGCCAGTAGTTCTAGCGGGGGGGTAACCGGGGAGCTGTTTTTT. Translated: CASSSSGGVTGELFF.

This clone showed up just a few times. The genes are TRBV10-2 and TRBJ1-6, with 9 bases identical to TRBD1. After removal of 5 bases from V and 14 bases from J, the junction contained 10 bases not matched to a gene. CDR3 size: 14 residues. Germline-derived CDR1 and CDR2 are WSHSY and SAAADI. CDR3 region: CASSTGDRDPSLHF. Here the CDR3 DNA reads TGCGCCAGCAGTACGGGGGACAGGGACCCGTCCCTCCACTTT.

CDR3 DNA: TGTGCCAGCAGCGGCCGAAAGAAGGGCTACACCTTC. Translated, it gives CASSGRKKGYTF. The chain links TRBV21-1 to TRBJ1-2; the table assigns TRBD1, which was not confirmed against the DNA. TRBV21-1 is assigned pseudogene status. This CDR3 has 12 residues.

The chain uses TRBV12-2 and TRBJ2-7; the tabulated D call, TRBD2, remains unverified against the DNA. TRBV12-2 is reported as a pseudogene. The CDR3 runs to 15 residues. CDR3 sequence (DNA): TGTGCAAGTCGCTTAGCCAAGGAGGGGCGAAACGAGCAGTACTTC. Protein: CASRLAKEGRNEQYF.

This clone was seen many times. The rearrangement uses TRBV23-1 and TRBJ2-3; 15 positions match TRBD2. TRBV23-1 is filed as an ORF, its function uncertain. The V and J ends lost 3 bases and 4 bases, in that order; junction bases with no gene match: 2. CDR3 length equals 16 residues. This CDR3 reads CASSHGLAGGSDTQYF. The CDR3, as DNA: TGCGCCAGCAGTCATGGACTAGCGGGGGGGTCAGATACGCAGTATTTT.

The chain's CDR3 is CASSQTGGGIRTEAFF. CDR3 DNA: TGTGCCAGCAGCCAGACAGGGGGAGGGATTCGCACTGAAGCTTTCTTT. The chain has TRBV28 and TRBJ1-1; 9 bases are a match to TRBD1. The CDR3 runs 16 residues. Losses at the gene ends were 6 bases for V and 4 bases for J; bases not matched to a gene: 12. Germline V gene data show CDR1 as MDHEN and CDR2 as SYDVKM.

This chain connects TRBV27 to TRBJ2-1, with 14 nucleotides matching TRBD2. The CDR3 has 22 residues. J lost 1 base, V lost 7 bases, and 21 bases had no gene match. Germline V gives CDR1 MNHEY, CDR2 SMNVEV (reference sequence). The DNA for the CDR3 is TGTGCCAGCAAAACCACAGGGGGCTCGGGGACTAGCGGGAGCAGTTCCTACAATGAGCAGTTCTTC. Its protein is CASKTTGGSGTSGSSSYNEQFF.

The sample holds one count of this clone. The CDR3 DNA follows: TGTGCCAGCAGCCGGGGGCGACAGGGAATCACAGATACGCAGTATTTT. Its translation is CASSRGRQGITDTQYF. The chain employs TRBV7-9 and TRBJ2-3, with D possibly matching TRBD1 (7 bases). The V end was cut by 5 bases, the J end by 2 bases, with 17 bases between. Germline V lookup: CDR1 SEHNR, CDR2 FQNEAQ (reference sequence). This CDR3 is built from 16 residues.

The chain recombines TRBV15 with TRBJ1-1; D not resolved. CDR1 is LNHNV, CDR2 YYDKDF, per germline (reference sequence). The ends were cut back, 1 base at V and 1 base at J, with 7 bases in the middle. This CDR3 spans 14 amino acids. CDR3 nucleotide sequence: TGTGCCACCAGCAGAGGTCCCGGGAACACTGAAGCTTTCTTT. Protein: CATSRGPGNTEAFF.

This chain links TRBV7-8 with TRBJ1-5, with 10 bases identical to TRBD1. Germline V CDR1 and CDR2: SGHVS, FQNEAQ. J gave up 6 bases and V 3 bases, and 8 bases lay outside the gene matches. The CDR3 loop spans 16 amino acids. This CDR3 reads CASSFNDRGLGQPQHF. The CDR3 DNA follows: TGTGCCAGCAGCTTCAACGACAGGGGGCTCGGTCAGCCCCAGCATTTT.

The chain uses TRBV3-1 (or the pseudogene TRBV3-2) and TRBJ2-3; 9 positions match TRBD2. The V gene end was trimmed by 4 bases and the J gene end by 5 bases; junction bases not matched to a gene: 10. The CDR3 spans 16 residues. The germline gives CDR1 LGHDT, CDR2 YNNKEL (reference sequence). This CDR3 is CASSPLAGESGDTQYF. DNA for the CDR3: TGTGCCAGCAGCCCTTTAGCGGGAGAGTCAGGAGATACGCAGTATTTT.

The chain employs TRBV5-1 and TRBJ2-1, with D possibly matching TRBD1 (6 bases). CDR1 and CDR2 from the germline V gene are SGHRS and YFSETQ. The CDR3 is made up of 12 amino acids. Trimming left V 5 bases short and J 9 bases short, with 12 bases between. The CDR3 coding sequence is TGCGCCAGCAGGGTACAGGGCGGTGAGCAGTTCTTC. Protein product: CASRVQGGEQFF. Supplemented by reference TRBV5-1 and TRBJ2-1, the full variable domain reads KAGVTQTPRYLIKTRGQQVTLSCSPISGHRSVSWYQQTPGQGLQFLFEYFSETQRNKGNFPGRFSGRQFSNSRSEMNVSTLELGDSALYLCASRVQGGEQFFGPGTRLTVL.

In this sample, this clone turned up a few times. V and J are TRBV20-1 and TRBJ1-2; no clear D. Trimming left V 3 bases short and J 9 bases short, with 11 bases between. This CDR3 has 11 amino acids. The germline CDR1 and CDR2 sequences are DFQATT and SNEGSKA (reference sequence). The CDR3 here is CSASSGIRYTF. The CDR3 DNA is TGCAGTGCTAGTTCGGGAATCCGCTACACCTTC.

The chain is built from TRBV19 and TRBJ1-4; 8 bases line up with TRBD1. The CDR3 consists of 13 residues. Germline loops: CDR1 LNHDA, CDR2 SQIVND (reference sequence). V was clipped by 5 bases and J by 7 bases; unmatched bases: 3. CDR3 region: CASSWGQAEKLFF. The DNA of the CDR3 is TGTGCCAGTAGTTGGGGACAGGCTGAAAAACTGTTTTTT.

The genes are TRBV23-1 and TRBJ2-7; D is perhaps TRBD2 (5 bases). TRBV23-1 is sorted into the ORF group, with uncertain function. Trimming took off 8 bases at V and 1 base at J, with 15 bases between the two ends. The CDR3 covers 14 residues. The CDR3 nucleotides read TGCGCCAGCCTATGGCAGTGGAGGTCCTACGAGCAGTACTTC. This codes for CASLWQWRSYEQYF.

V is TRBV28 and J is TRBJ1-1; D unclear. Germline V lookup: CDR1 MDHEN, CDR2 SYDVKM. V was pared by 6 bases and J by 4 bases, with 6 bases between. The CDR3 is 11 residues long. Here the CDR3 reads CASSFPTEAFF. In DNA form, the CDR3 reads TGTGCCAGCAGCTTCCCCACTGAAGCTTTCTTT.

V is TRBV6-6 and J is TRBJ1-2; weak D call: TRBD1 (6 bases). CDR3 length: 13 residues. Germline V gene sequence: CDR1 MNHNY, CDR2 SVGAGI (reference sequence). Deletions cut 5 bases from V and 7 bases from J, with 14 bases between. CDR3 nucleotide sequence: TGTGCCAGCAGTCCCGACAGGTTAAGTGGCTACACCTTC. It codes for CASSPDRLSGYTF.

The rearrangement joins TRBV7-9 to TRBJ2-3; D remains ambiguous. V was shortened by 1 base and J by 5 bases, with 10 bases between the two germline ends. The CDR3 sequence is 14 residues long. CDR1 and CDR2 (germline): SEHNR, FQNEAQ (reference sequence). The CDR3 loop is CASSLGVARDTQYF. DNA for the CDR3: TGTGCCAGCAGCTTAGGAGTAGCTAGAGATACGCAGTATTTT.

The CDR3 nucleotides read TGTGCCAGCAGTTGGGCTACTTCCTACGAGCAGTACTTC. Its protein is CASSWATSYEQYF. The chain joins TRBV6-5 to TRBJ2-7; D not certain. The V gene's germline CDR1 is MNHEY and CDR2 SVGAGI. Trimming removed 4 bases at V and 1 base at J, with 8 bases between. CDR3 length: 13 amino acids.

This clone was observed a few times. The CDR3 bases are TGTGCCAGCAGCGCGGCCCAGGGGCGTGGGGCTGAAGCTTTCTTT. Its protein is CASSAAQGRGAEAFF. The V call is TRBV25-1, the J call TRBJ1-1, with TRBD1 as a possible D gene (6 bases). Germline CDR1 reads MGHDK; CDR2 reads SYGVNS. The CDR3 sequence is 15 residues long. V dropped 6 bases and J dropped 6 bases, with 20 bases sitting between them. Combining the CDR3 with reference TRBV25-1 and TRBJ1-1 gives the whole variable domain EADIYQTPRYLVIGTGKKITLECSQTMGHDKMYWYQQDPGMELHLIHYSYGVNSTEKGDLSSESTVSRIRTEHFPLTLESARPSHTSQYLCASSAAQGRGAEAFFGQGTRLTVV.

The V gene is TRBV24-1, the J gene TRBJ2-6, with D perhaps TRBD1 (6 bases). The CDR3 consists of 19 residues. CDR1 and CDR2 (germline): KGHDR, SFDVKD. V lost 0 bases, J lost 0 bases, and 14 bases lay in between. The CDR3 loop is CATSDLHATGTSGANVLTF. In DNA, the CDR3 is TGTGCCACCAGTGATTTGCATGCCACAGGGACCTCTGGGGCCAACGTCCTGACTTTC.

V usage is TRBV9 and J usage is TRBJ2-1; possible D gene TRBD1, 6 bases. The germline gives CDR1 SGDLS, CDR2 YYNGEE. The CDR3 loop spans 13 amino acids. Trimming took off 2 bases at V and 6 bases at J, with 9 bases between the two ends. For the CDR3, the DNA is TGTGCCAGCAGCGTGTGGGGGCGCAATGAGCAGTTCTTC. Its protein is CASSVWGRNEQFF.

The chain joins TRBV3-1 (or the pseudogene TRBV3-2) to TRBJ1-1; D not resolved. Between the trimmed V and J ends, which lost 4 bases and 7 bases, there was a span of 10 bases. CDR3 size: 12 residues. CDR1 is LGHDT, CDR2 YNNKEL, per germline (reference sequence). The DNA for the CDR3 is TGTGCCAGCAGCCCCGCAGAGGGTGAAGCTTTCTTT. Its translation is CASSPAEGEAFF.

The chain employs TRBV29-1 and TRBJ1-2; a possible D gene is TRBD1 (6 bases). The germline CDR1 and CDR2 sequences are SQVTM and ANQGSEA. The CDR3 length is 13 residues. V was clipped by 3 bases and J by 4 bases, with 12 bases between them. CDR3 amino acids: CSVEARGSYGYTF. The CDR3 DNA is TGCAGCGTTGAGGCCAGGGGTAGCTATGGCTACACCTTC.

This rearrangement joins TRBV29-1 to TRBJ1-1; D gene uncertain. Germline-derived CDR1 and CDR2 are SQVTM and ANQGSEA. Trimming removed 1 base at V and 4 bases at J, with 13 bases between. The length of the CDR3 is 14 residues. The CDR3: CSVEATPGSTEAFF. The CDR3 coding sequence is TGCAGCGTTGAAGCAACCCCGGGTTCCACTGAAGCTTTCTTT.

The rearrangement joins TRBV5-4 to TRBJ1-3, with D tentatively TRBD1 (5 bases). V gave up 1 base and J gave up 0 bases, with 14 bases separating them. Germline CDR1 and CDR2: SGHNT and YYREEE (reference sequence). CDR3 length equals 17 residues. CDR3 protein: CASSLHGGVDSGNTIYF. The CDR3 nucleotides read TGTGCCAGCAGCTTGCACGGAGGGGTGGACTCTGGAAACACCATATATTTT.